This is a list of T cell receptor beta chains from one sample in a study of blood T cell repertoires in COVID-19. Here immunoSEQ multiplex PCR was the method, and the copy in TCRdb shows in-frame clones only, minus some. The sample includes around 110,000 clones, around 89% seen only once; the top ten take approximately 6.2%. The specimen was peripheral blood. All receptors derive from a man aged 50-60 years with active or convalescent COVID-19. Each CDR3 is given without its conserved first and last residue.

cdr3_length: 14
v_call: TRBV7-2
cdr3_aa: ASSLGGLQSTDTQY

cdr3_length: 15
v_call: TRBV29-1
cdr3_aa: SVEDQLGPLAKNIQY

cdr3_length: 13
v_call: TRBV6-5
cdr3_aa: ASRNGQGNDNEQY

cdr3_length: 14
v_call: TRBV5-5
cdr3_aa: ASSFTGTGVQDTQY

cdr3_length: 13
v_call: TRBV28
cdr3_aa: ASTEPLLDTGELF

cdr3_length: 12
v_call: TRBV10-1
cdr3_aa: ASSELETGGGYT

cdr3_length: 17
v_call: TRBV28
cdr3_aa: ASSHTPLRQGIVNTEAF

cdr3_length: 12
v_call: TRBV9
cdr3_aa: ASSATGARYEQY

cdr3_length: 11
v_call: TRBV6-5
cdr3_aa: ASSPGGRETQY

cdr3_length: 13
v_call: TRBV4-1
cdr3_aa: ASSPPGTGLYGYT

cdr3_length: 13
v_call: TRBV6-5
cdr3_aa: ASREGTSSYNEQF

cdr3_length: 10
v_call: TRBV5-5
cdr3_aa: ASSQLQETQY

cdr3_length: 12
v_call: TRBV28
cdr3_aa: ASTGLAGDDKQF

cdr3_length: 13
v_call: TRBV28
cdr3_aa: ASSKLAERAGELF

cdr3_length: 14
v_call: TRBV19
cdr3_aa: ASTARGGFNNQPQH

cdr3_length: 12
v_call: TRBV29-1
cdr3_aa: TFLGGFGNTEAF

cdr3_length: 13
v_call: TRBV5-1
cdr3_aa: ASSASGTGGMALH

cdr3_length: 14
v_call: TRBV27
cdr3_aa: ASNKLAGGSTDTQY

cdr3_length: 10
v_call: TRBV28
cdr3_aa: ASSLLLTEAF

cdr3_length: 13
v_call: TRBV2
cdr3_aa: ASSVQLAGVGEQF

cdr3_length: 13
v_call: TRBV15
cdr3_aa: ATSRDRQGRQPQH

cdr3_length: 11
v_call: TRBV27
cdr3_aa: ASGSVRNSPLH

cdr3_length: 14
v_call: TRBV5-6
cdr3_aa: ASSLSWREGPETQY

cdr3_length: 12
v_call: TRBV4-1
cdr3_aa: ASSQDRSRDTQY

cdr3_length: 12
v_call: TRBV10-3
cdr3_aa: AISYKGQNTEAF

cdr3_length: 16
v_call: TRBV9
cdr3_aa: ASSPIGTSGSSYNEQF

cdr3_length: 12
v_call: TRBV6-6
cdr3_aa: ASSEGGNSYEQY